Below are 11 T cell receptor beta chains sequenced from a single sample in a study of T cell responses to AZD1222 COVID-19 vaccine. Produced via immunoSEQ multiplex PCR; TCRdb's table is partial and in-frame only. The repertoire has 83,000 or so clones, 88% of them found once; the top ten carry about 7%. This sample comprised peripheral blood, obtained 28 days after the second AZD1222 dose. These receptors were taken from an adult who received the AZD1222 COVID-19 vaccine.

The chain couples TRBV19 to TRBJ2-1; D gene unclear. Trimming left V 6 bases short and J 2 bases short, with 11 bases between. Germline V gene sequence: CDR1 LNHDA, CDR2 SQIVND (reference sequence). The CDR3 loop spans 14 amino acids. CDR3 nucleotides: TGTGCCAGTAGCCTTCCCTACCCCTACAATGAGCAGTTCTTC. Protein product: CASSLPYPYNEQFF.

V gene TRBV5-1 combines with J gene TRBJ2-2, with TRBD1 matching 9 bases. This CDR3 has 15 amino acids. V was pared by 0 bases and J by 6 bases, with 3 bases of the junction left unmatched. Germline V CDR1 and CDR2: SGHRS, YFSETQ. CDR3 DNA sequence: TGCGCCAGCAGCTTGGGGGACAGGGATGCCGGGGAGCTGTTTTTT. Translated, it gives CASSLGDRDAGELFF.

This chain joins TRBV6-5 and TRBJ2-7; possibly TRBD1 or TRBD2 for D (6 bases each). The germline CDR1 and CDR2 sequences are MNHEY and SVGAGI. Trimming took off 4 bases at V and 2 bases at J, with 9 bases between the two ends. This CDR3 spans 13 amino acids. The CDR3: CASSFGGPYEQYF. CDR3 bases: TGTGCCAGCAGTTTCGGGGGCCCCTACGAGCAGTACTTC.

This clone was seen only once. The chain is built from TRBV6-5 and TRBJ2-3; possibly TRBD1 for D (5 bases). Germline CDR1 MNHEY, CDR2 SVGAGI. CDR3 length equals 13 residues. Trimming took off 7 bases at V and 1 base at J, with 9 bases between the two ends. CDR3 sequence reads: CASTIQGTDTQYF. In DNA form, the CDR3 reads TGTGCCAGCACCATACAGGGCACAGATACGCAGTATTTT.

This clone was detected a few times. The rearrangement links TRBV4-3 to TRBJ1-4; TRBD1 aligns across 7 bases. J gave up 5 bases and V 4 bases, and 10 bases lay outside the gene matches. The CDR3 covers 16 residues. CDR1 LGHNA and CDR2 YSLEER come from the germline V gene. The CDR3 is CASSLHGETGNEKLFF. The CDR3, as DNA: TGCGCCAGCAGCCTGCACGGGGAGACAGGGAATGAAAAACTGTTTTTT.

The table lists this clone with a count of one. The V gene is TRBV4-1, the J gene TRBJ1-5; 7 bases map to TRBD1. The CDR3 covers 16 residues. The V and J ends lost 2 bases and 4 bases, in that order; junction bases with no gene match: 8. Per the germline V gene, CDR1 is MGHRA and CDR2 is YSYEKL. The CDR3 nucleotides read TGCGCCAGCAGCCAATCACCTGGGACAGCAAATCAGCCCCAGCATTTT. It is translated as CASSQSPGTANQPQHF.

This clone was seen once. The V gene is TRBV4-1, the J gene TRBJ2-7, with a weak D call TRBD2 (6 bases). Germline CDR1 is MGHRA and CDR2 is YSYEKL. Trimming left V 6 bases short and J 0 bases short, with 15 bases between. This CDR3 region has 15 residues. CDR3 in DNA: TGCGCCAGCAGTCGCGGGACGTCGAGCTCCTACGAGCAGTACTTC. This codes for CASSRGTSSSYEQYF.

The rearrangement links TRBV6-5 to TRBJ2-1; the D is unclear. From germline, CDR1 is MNHEY and CDR2 SVGAGI. CDR3 size: 15 residues. V was shortened by 2 bases and J by 0 bases, with 8 bases between the two germline ends. CDR3 region: CASSYGLSSYNEQFF. In nucleotides, the CDR3 is TGTGCCAGCAGTTACGGTCTGAGCTCCTACAATGAGCAGTTCTTC.

This clone was picked up one time. The V and J genes are TRBV5-4 and TRBJ2-5, with D possibly TRBD2 on 6 matching bases. Trimming cost V 4 bases and J 5 bases, with 15 bases left between them. The CDR3 spans 14 residues. CDR1 is SGHNT, CDR2 YYREEE, per germline (reference sequence). CDR3 sequence (DNA): TGTGCCAGCAGCGCGGGACTCTTCGGGGAGACCCAGTACTTC. Protein sequence: CASSAGLFGETQYF.

CDR3 amino acids: CASSLKGTGDIKVEQYF. The CDR3 bases are TGTGCCAGCAGTTTAAAGGGGACAGGGGATATCAAGGTGGAGCAGTACTTC. The chain uses TRBV27 and TRBJ2-7, with TRBD1 matching 10 bases. The length of the CDR3 is 17 residues. The germline CDR1 and CDR2 sequences are MNHEY and SMNVEV (reference sequence). J lost 7 bases, V lost 2 bases, and 14 bases had no gene match.

The chain recombines TRBV27 with TRBJ1-4; D gene unclear. CDR1 and CDR2 (germline): MNHEY, SMNVEV (reference sequence). V dropped 5 bases and J dropped 3 bases, with 13 bases sitting between them. CDR3 size: 15 residues. In DNA, the CDR3 is TGTGCCAGCAGTCCCAACTTGTTATCTAATGAAAAACTGTTTTTT. Its translation is CASSPNLLSNEKLFF. The full variable domain, in which reference TRBV27 and TRBJ1-4 provide the parts outside the CDR3, is EAQVTQNPRYLITVTGKKLTVTCSQNMNHEYMSWYRQDPGLGLRQIYYSMNVEVTDKGDVPEGYKVSRKEKRNFPLILESPSPNQTSLYFCASSPNLLSNEKLFFGSGTQLSVL.